The 6 T cell receptor beta chains presented below share a single source sample, sequenced in a study of cytomegalovirus exposure and HLA in healthy donors. The assay was immunoSEQ multiplex PCR, and TCRdb's table has in-frame clones only and misses some. This table has about 150,000 clones, approximately 84% appearing once. Sequencing input: PBMCs. The receptor set was obtained from a man aged 25 to 40 in good health and CMV-seropositive.

This chain joins TRBV13 and TRBJ1-2, with 8 bases that match TRBD1. Germline loops: CDR1 PRHDT, CDR2 FYEKMQ (reference sequence). The CDR3 runs to 17 residues. J was trimmed by 1 base and V by 2 bases; bases with no gene match: 9. This CDR3 reads CASSLTTGGILNYGYTF. The CDR3 coding sequence is TGTGCCAGCAGCTTAACAACAGGGGGGATTCTTAACTATGGCTACACCTTC.

The table lists this clone with a few counts. This chain joins TRBV6-5 and TRBJ2-1; 11 positions match TRBD1. The ends lost 1 base at V and 9 bases at J; junction bases unmatched: 5. Germline-derived CDR1 and CDR2 are MNHEY and SVGAGI. The CDR3 consists of 15 residues. CDR3 sequence: CASSYLGQGVGEQFF. The CDR3 DNA follows: TGTGCCAGCAGTTACTTGGGACAGGGGGTCGGTGAGCAGTTCTTC.

This clone was found once. The rearrangement links TRBV5-5 to TRBJ1-1, with D perhaps matching TRBD1 (6 bases). The CDR3 contains 15 residues. The ends were cut back, 4 bases at V and 1 base at J, with 14 bases in the middle. CDR1 and CDR2 (germline): SGHKS, YYEKEE (reference sequence). The CDR3 spells CASSDYRVKNTEAFF. CDR3 nucleotide sequence: TGTGCCAGCAGCGATTACAGGGTAAAGAACACTGAAGCTTTCTTT. Drawing the rest from reference TRBV5-5 and TRBJ1-1, the complete variable domain is DAGVTQSPTHLIKTRGQQVTLRCSPISGHKSVSWYQQVLGQGPQFIFQYYEKEERGRGNFPDRFSARQFPNYSSELNVNALLLGDSALYLCASSDYRVKNTEAFFGQGTRLTVV.

The chain links TRBV25-1 to TRBJ2-2, with TRBD2 as a possible D gene (6 bases). CDR3 length equals 14 residues. Germline values: CDR1 MGHDK, CDR2 SYGVNS. The V end was cut by 4 bases, the J end by 4 bases, with 10 bases between. CDR3 loop: CASSGPTSTGELFF. CDR3 DNA sequence: TGTGCCAGCAGTGGGCCGACTAGCACCGGGGAGCTGTTTTTT.

This chain uses TRBV5-5 with TRBJ1-1; tentative D call: TRBD1 (5 bases). The CDR3 contains 13 residues. Germline V gene lookup returns CDR1 SGHKS and CDR2 YYEKEE (reference sequence). Trimming took off 3 bases at V and 2 bases at J, with 8 bases between the two ends. The CDR3 loop is CASSSRGNTEAFF. The CDR3 nucleotides read TGTGCCAGCAGCTCAAGGGGCAACACTGAAGCTTTCTTT.

The rearrangement uses TRBV9 and TRBJ2-3; perhaps TRBD2 as D (6 bases). V lost 4 bases to trimming and J lost 2 bases, with 14 bases between them. The CDR3 extends over 15 amino acids. Germline lookup yields CDR1 SGDLS and CDR2 YYNGEE. CDR3 DNA: TGTGCCAGCAGCTCCCGGGACTTCTACACAGATACGCAGTATTTT. Its translation is CASSSRDFYTDTQYF.